This T cell receptor beta chain was identified in a study of T cells in women clearing cervical HPV infection. The repertoire was sequenced with immunoSEQ multiplex PCR; TCRdb's copy has only in-frame clones and lacks some. This sample's table reports approximately 28,000 clones. Sequenced: blood buffy coat. The TCR was taken from a woman between 18 and 70 years old with a cervical HPV16 infection that either progressed to CIN3+ or cleared (not recorded which).

The CDR3 bases that were read are TGTGCCGGACGAGGGGTGGAGACC. This sequence encodes CAGRGVET. The full-length CDR3 reads as CAGRGVETQYF. The gene calls are TRBV30 and TRBJ2-5; D possibly uses TRBD1 or TRBD2 (5 bases each). The sequenced fragment ends 3 residues before the CDR3 boundary, so the rest is inferred from the germline J gene. CDR1 GTSNPN and CDR2 SVGIG come from the germline V gene (reference sequence). The germline V and J ends were trimmed by 8 bases and 5 bases, with 12 bases remaining between them. The CDR3 runs 11 residues.